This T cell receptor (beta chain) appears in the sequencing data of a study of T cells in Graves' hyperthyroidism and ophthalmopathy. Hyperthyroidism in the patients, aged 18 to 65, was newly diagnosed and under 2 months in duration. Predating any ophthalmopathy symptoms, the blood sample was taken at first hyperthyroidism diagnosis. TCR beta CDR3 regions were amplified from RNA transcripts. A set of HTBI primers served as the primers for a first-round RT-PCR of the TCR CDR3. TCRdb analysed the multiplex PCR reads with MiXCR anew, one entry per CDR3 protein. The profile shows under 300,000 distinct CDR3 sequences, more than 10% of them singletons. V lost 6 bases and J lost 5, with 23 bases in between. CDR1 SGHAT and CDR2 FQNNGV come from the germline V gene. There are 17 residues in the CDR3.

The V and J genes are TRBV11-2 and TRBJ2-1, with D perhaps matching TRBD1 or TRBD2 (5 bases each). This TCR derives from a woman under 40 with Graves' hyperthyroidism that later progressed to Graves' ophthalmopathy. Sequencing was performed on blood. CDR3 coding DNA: TGTGCCAGCAGTTCAACTCCCGGGGCTGGCCTAAACAATGAGCAGTTCTTC. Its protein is CASSSTPGAGLNNEQFF. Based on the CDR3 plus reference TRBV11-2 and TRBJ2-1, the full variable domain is EAGVAQSPRYKIIEKRQSVAFWCNPISGHATLYWYQQILGQGPKLLIQFQNNGVVDDSQLPKDRFSAERLKGVDSTLKIQPAKLEDSAVYLCASSSTPGAGLNNEQFFGPGTRLTVL.